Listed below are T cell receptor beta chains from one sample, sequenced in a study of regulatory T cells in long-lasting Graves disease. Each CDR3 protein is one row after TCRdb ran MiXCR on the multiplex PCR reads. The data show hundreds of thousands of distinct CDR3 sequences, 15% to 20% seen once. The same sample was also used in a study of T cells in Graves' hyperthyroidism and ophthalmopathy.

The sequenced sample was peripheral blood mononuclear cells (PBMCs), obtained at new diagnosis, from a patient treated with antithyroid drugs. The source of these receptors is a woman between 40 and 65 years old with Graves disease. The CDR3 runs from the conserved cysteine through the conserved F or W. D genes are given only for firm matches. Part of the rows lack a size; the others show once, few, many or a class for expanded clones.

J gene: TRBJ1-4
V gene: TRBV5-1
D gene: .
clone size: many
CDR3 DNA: TGCGCCAGCAGTTCGGACAGCTCTAATGAAAAACTGTTTTTT
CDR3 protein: CASSSDSSNEKLFF

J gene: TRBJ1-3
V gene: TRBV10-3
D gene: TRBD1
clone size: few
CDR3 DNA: TGTGCCATCAGACAGGGGTTATCTGGAAACACCATATATTTT
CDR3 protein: CAIRQGLSGNTIYF

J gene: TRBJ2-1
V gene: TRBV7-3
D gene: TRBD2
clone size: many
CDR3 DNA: TGTGCCAGCTCAGTAGGACTAGCGGGACATGAGCAGTTCTTC
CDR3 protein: CASSVGLAGHEQFF

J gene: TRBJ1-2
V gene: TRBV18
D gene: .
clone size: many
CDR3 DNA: TGTGCCAGCTCAGCGGGGAGGCAGAATGGCTACACCTTC
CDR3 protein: CASSAGRQNGYTF

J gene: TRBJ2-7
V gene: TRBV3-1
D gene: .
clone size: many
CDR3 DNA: TGTGCCAGCAGCCGAACAGGGTACGAGCAGTACTTC
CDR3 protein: CASSRTGYEQYF

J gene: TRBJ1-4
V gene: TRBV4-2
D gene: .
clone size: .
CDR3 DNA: TGTGCCAGCAGCCAAGATAAATACACGACTAATGAAAAACTGTTTTTT
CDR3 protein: CASSQDKYTTNEKLFF

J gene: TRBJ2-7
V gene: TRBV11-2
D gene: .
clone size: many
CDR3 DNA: TGTGCCAGCAGCTTACAGAGTAGCCTTGCCTACGAGCAGTACTTC
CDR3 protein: CASSLQSSLAYEQYF

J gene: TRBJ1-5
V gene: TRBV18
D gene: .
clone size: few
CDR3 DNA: TGTGCCAGCTCCCCCCTGATGGACTCAAATCAGCCCCAGCATTTT
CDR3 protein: CASSPLMDSNQPQHF

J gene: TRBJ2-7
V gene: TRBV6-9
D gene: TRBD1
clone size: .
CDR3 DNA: TGTGCCAGCAATTACGGGACAGGCGAGCAGTACTTC
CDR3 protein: CASNYGTGEQYF

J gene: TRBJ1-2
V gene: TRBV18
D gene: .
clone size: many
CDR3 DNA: TGTGCCAGCTCACCCGGCAGGCAGGGGGGCTACACCTTC
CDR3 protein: CASSPGRQGGYTF

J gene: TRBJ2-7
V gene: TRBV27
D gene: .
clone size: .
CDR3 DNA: TGTGCCAGCAGGTCAGGGGGAGGGGTAGGCTACGAGCAGTACTTC
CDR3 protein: CASRSGGGVGYEQYF

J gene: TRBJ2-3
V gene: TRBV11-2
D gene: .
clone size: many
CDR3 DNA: TGTGCCAGCAGCCAGGCAGGGGAGGCAGATACGCAGTATTTT
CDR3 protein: CASSQAGEADTQYF

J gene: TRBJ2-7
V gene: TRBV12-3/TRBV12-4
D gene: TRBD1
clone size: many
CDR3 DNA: TGTGCCAGCAGCCCCTTGGCAGGGGGATACGAGCAGTACTTC
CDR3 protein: CASSPLAGGYEQYF

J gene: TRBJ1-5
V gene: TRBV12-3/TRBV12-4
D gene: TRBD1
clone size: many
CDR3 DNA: TGTGCCAGCAGTAGACAGGGGGCGAGCAATCAGCCCCAGCATTTT
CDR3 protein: CASSRQGASNQPQHF

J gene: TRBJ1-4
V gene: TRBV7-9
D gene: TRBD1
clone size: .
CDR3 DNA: TGTGCCAGCAGCTTACCGACAGGGGCTAATGAAAAACTGTTTTTT
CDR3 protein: CASSLPTGANEKLFF

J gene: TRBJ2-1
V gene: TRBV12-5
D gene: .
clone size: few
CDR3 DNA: TGTGCTAGTGGTTTCAATTGGGGCGATGAGCAGTTCTTC
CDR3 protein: CASGFNWGDEQFF

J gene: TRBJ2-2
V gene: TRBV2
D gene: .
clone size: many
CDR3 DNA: TGTGCCAGCATCCCTCCTGGGGGCGTAGGCACCGGGGAGCTGTTTTTT
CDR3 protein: CASIPPGGVGTGELFF

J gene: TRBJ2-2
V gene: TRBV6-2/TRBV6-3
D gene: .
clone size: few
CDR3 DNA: TGTGCCAGCAGTGAAGCAGGACTGGACACCGGGGAGCTGTTTTTT
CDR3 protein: CASSEAGLDTGELFF

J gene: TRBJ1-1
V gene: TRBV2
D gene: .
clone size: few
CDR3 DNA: TGTGCCAGCAGTTATAATATGATGGGGAACACTGAAGCTTTCTTT
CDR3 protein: CASSYNMMGNTEAFF